This T cell receptor (beta chain) appears in the sequencing data of a study of CD8 T cells in Susac syndrome. The CDR3 covers 15 residues. The V gene's germline CDR1 is LNHDA and CDR2 SQIVND (reference sequence). Trimming removed 6 bases at V and 0 bases at J, with 14 bases between. Random hexamers primed reverse transcription of 0.5 to 1 ug RNA. TCRdb processed the immunoSEQ multiplex PCR reads anew with MiXCR; each CDR3 protein has one entry. The repertoire holds about 190,000 distinct CDR3 sequences, with around 93% as singletons. What was sequenced was CD4+ T cells from PBMCs. The origin of this receptor is a human donor in good health. The chain combines TRBV19 with TRBJ1-2; maybe TRBD1 (5 bases). The CDR3 DNA sequence: TGTGCCAGTAGCCCACAGGACACTCCTAACTATGGCTACACCTTC. Protein: CASSPQDTPNYGYTF.